The T cell receptor (beta chain) described here comes from a study of cytomegalovirus exposure and HLA in healthy donors. Study-level points and caveats: Later, TCR association rates were found to vary by HLA locus, highest for DRB1 and lowest for HLA-C. A few chains linked to CMV were shown in vitro to be specific for CMV antigens.

This CDR3 has 13 residues. Looked up from germline, CDR1 is MDHEN and CDR2 is SYDVKM. V lost 2 bases, J lost 3 bases, and 7 bases lay in between. Regarding this clone: Its antigen remains unidentified.

The PCR used 60 Vbeta and 13 Jbeta primers. The table came from immunoSEQ multiplex PCR; TCRdb's copy has only in-frame clones and leaves some out. The sample holds roughly 100,000 clones, just under 80% seen once. The chain is built from TRBV28 and TRBJ1-2; D ambiguous. This receptor was obtained from a male donor in good health and CMV-seronegative. The sequenced sample consisted of PBMCs. DNA of the CDR3: TGTGCCAGCAGTTTAGCGGCCGACTATGGCTACACCTTC. It specifies CASSLAADYGYTF.